This paragraph reports one T cell receptor (beta chain). The likely explanation is a read error, given a far larger clone one base away. This specimen includes other DNA sequences encoding the same CDR3. There are 14 residues in the CDR3. V dropped 2 bases and J dropped 5 bases, with 10 bases sitting between them. From germline, CDR1 is SNHLY and CDR2 FYNNEI. This record belongs to a study of shared clonotypes between healthy human individuals. Clones were sequenced by immunoSEQ multiplex PCR, and TCRdb holds only the in-frame ones, with some missing. The sample contains fewer than 700,000 clones, roughly 79% of which appear only once.

The chain carries TRBV2 and TRBJ1-5, with D maybe TRBD1 (5 bases). The material sequenced was PBMCs. The source is a woman aged 40 to 49 in good health. Some clones in this sample may be carry-over from other donors' samples. This CDR3 is CASSELDSDQPQHF. The DNA of the CDR3 is TGTGCCAGCAGTGAATTAGACAGCGATCAGCCCCAGCATTTT.